The 15 T cell receptor beta chains below were found in one sample sequenced in a study of CD8 T cells in ankylosing spondylitis. Study-level points and caveats: One TCR beta motif, made up of about 8 highly homologous variants, appeared characteristic of ankylosing spondylitis blood.

These receptors' antigens are unknown. TCRdb recomputed calls from the 5' RACE reads with MiXCR, one row per CDR3 protein. The table shows more than 400,000 distinct CDR3 sequences, with 5.3% occurring only once. Sequenced: blood, either unsorted or a sorted T cell fraction (not recorded which). Source of these receptors: a male donor with ankylosing spondylitis.

This clonotype was picked up many times. J is TRBJ2-5 and V is TRBV6-5; 10 bases align to TRBD2. This CDR3 is 14 amino acids long. J was trimmed by 3 bases and V by 2 bases; bases with no gene match: 0. From germline, CDR1 is MNHEY and CDR2 SVGAGI. This CDR3 reads CASSYGLAEETQYF. The CDR3 DNA follows: TGTGCCAGCAGTTACGGACTAGCGGAAGAGACCCAGTACTTC.

This clonotype showed up many times. V usage is TRBV5-1 and J usage is TRBJ2-7; 7 bases map to TRBD1. The ends lost 5 bases at V and 5 bases at J; junction bases unmatched: 7. Germline V gene lookup returns CDR1 SGHRS and CDR2 YFSETQ. The CDR3 has 13 residues. In DNA form, the CDR3 reads TGCGCCAGCAGAAATCGAGACAGGGACGAGCAGTACTTC. The encoded protein is CASRNRDRDEQYF.

V usage is TRBV4-2 and J usage is TRBJ2-4; 9 nucleotides match TRBD2. Germline CDR1 and CDR2: LGHNA and YNFKEQ. The V and J ends lost 0 bases and 3 bases, in that order; junction bases with no gene match: 6. This CDR3 region has 17 residues. The CDR3 loop reads CASSQEWASGVKNIQYF. The CDR3 DNA reads TGTGCCAGCAGCCAAGAATGGGCTAGCGGGGTCAAAAACATTCAGTACTTC.

Many counts were recorded for this clonotype. The chain is built from TRBV27 and TRBJ1-1; D possibly corresponds to TRBD1 (5 bases). V was clipped by 3 bases and J by 1 base, with 18 bases between them. This CDR3 has 17 amino acids. CDR1 is MNHEY and CDR2 is SMNVEV in the germline V gene (reference sequence). CDR3: CASSFRGGGNRNTEAFF. In nucleotides, the CDR3 is TGTGCCAGCAGTTTCCGCGGGGGAGGGAATCGGAACACTGAAGCTTTCTTT.

This clonotype was seen at least ten times. The chain employs TRBV3-1 and TRBJ1-5; D remains ambiguous. This CDR3 has 13 residues. Trimming left V 1 base short and J 7 bases short, with 8 bases between. Germline CDR1 LGHDT, CDR2 YNNKEL (reference sequence). The CDR3 reads CASSQGNGQPQHF. In DNA, the CDR3 is TGTGCCAGCAGCCAAGGGAATGGGCAGCCCCAGCATTTT. The full variable domain, with the rest looked up from reference TRBV3-1 and TRBJ1-5, is DTAVSQTPKYLVTQMGNDKSIKCEQNLGHDTMYWYKQDSKKFLKIMFSYNNKELIINETVPNRFSPKSPDKAHLNLHINSLELGDSAVYFCASSQGNGQPQHFGDGTRLSIL.

This clonotype was detected many times. This chain links TRBV7-2 with TRBJ1-5; possibly TRBD1 for D (6 bases). The germline gives CDR1 SGHTA, CDR2 FQGNSA. The CDR3 is 17 residues long. V lost 5 bases and J lost 2, with 19 bases in between. The CDR3 DNA reads TGTGCCAGCAGCCCCTTGGTGTTTGCAGGGGGCAATCAGCCCCAGCATTTT. This encodes CASSPLVFAGGNQPQHF.

There are many counts of this clonotype. V is TRBV7-2 and J is TRBJ2-5; 7 nucleotides match TRBD2. The CDR3 sequence is 16 residues long. V lost 5 bases and J lost 1; bases outside the gene matches: 10. Germline CDR1 is SGHTA and CDR2 is FQGNSA. CDR3 in amino acids: CASSAPRSGGQETQYF. The CDR3 DNA reads TGTGCCAGCAGCGCCCCTAGGTCGGGGGGCCAAGAGACCCAGTACTTC.

At least ten counts were recorded for this clonotype. This sequence joins TRBV5-1 and TRBJ2-4, with 10 bases aligning to TRBD2. CDR1 and CDR2 (germline): SGHRS, YFSETQ. J lost 1 base, V lost 0 bases, and 10 bases had no gene match. The CDR3 length is 19 residues. The CDR3 region has the DNA TGCGCCAGCAGCTTGGTGGCTAGCGGGAGAGTGGGTGCCAAAAACATTCAGTACTTC. Translating it yields CASSLVASGRVGAKNIQYF.

For this clonotype: This may arise from a read error, as a much more abundant clone is one base away. CDR3 bases: TGTGCCGGCAGGAGTAACAGGGGCAACGAGCAGTACTTC. Protein sequence: CAGRSNRGNEQYF. The V gene is TRBV7-8, the J gene TRBJ2-7, with 7 bases identical to TRBD1. The CDR3 spans 13 residues. Germline V CDR1 and CDR2: SGHVS, FQNEAQ.

This clonotype was recorded a few times. J is TRBJ2-5 and V is TRBV20-1; no definite D call. Germline CDR1 DFQATT, CDR2 SNEGSKA (reference sequence). This CDR3 comprises 13 residues. V was shortened by 3 bases and J by 5 bases, with 13 bases between the two germline ends. CDR3 sequence reads: CSASKQPTETQYF. In DNA form, the CDR3 reads TGCAGTGCTAGTAAGCAACCCACCGAGACCCAGTACTTC.

Many counts were recorded for this clonotype. The genes are TRBV4-3 and TRBJ2-2; maybe TRBD2 (6 bases). V was shortened by 1 base and J by 7 bases, with 13 bases between the two germline ends. The CDR3 spans 15 residues. The germline V gene encodes CDR1 LGHNA and CDR2 YSLEER. The CDR3, as DNA: TGCGCCAGCAGCCAAGCTGGCGGGGCGGACGGGGAGCTGTTTTTT. Translating it yields CASSQAGGADGELFF.

This clonotype came up a few times. Relative to the germline gene, one junction end is altered; a read error may explain this. The V gene is TRBV7-7, the J gene TRBJ2-1, with TRBD2 matching 16 bases. The germline V gene encodes CDR1 SSHAT and CDR2 FNYEAQ (reference sequence). The CDR3 loop spans 15 amino acids. The CDR3 bases are TGTGCTAGCAGCTTCGGGACTAGCGGGGGGGATGAGCAGTTCTTC. The encoded protein is CASSFGTSGGDEQFF.

The V and J genes are TRBV5-1 and TRBJ2-5; no firm D call. The CDR3 covers 17 residues. V lost 0 bases and J 1 base, leaving 16 bases between the germline ends. CDR1 and CDR2 (germline): SGHRS, YFSETQ. This chain's CDR3 is CASSLALYGYRQETQYF. CDR3 DNA: TGCGCCAGCAGCTTGGCCTTGTACGGATACCGCCAAGAGACCCAGTACTTC.

The table lists this clonotype with many counts. V usage is TRBV2 and J usage is TRBJ1-1; unclear D gene. Between the trimmed V and J ends, which lost 2 bases and 0 bases, there was a span of 4 bases. The CDR3 is 13 residues long. Germline V gives CDR1 SNHLY, CDR2 FYNNEI. The DNA for the CDR3 is TGTGCCAGCAGTGAACGGGTGAACACTGAAGCTTTCTTT. Translation: CASSERVNTEAFF.

This clonotype was recorded at least ten times. The chain recombines TRBV5-1 with TRBJ1-4; TRBD1 matches at 7 bases. This CDR3 has 15 residues. Germline CDR1 and CDR2: SGHRS and YFSETQ. The V and J ends lost 4 bases and 1 base, in that order; junction bases with no gene match: 4. This CDR3 is CASSRGQLTNEKLFF. CDR3 DNA sequence: TGCGCCAGCAGCAGGGGGCAGTTAACTAATGAAAAACTGTTTTTT.